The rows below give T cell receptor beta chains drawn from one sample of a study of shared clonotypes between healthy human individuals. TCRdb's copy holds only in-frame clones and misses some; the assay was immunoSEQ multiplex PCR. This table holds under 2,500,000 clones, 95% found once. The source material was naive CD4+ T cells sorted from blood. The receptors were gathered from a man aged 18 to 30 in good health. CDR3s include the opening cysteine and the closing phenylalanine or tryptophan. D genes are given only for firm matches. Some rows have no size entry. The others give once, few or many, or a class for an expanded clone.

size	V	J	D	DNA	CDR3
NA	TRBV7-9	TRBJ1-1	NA	TGTGCCAGCAGCTTATCGGAAGTGAACACTGAAGCTTTCTTT	CASSLSEVNTEAFF
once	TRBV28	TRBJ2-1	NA	TGTGCCAGCACTATGAGGCAGGGCCCCTACAATGAGCAGTTCTTC	CASTMRQGPYNEQFF
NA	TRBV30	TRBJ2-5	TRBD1	TGTGCCTGGAGTATACAGGGGGCCAGGAGAGAGACCCAGTACTTC	CAWSIQGARRETQYF
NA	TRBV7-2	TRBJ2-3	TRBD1	TGTGCCAGCAGCCCCCCGGGACAGGGAAGGGATACGCAGTATTTT	CASSPPGQGRDTQYF
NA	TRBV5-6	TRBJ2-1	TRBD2	TGTGCCAGCAGCTCCCCGGGACTAGCGGGAGAAGGGAATGAGCAGTTCTTC	CASSSPGLAGEGNEQFF
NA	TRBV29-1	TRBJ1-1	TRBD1	TGCAGCGTTGACAGGGGGGTAGGCACTGAAGCTTTCTTT	CSVDRGVGTEAFF
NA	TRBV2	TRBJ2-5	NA	TGTGCCAGCCCTTCTTACCGACAGAGCAAAGCACTAGAACAAGAGACCCAGTACTTC	CASPSYRQSKALEQETQYF
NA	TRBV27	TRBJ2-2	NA	TGTGCCAGCACCCCGGCGATAGGGCACGCGAACACCGGGGAGCTGTTTTTT	CASTPAIGHANTGELFF
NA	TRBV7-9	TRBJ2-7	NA	TGTGCCAGCAGTGGCCGGTTTACCTACGAGCAGTACTTC	CASSGRFTYEQYF
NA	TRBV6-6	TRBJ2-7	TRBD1	TGTGCCAGCAGTATTGGGACAGACCCAAAGTACTTC	CASSIGTDPKYF
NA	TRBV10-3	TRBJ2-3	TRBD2	TGTGCCATCAGTGTAGCGGGGCCTAGTTCTAGCACAGATACGCAGTATTTT	CAISVAGPSSSTDTQYF
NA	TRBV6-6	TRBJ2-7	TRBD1	TGTGCCAGCAGTTACGCCTCCGGGACAGGGTCCTACGAGCAGTACTTC	CASSYASGTGSYEQYF
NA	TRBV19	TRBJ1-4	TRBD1	TGTGCCAGTAGTAAAGGGGGCTTTAGAGAAAAACTGTTTTTT	CASSKGGFREKLFF
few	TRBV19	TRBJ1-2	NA	TGTGCCAGTAACGGGGGCGGCTATGGCTACACCTTC	CASNGGGYGYTF
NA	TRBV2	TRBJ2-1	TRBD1	TGTGCCAGCAGGATGGACAGGGGAGGATATAATGAGCAGTTCTTC	CASRMDRGGYNEQFF
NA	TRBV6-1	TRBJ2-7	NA	TGTGCCAGCAGTGTCACAGGGATAAAATCCTACGAGCAGTACTTC	CASSVTGIKSYEQYF
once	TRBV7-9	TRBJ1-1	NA	TGTGCCAGCAGCTCACAGGGATGGGGCTCGAACACTGAAGCTTTCTTT	CASSSQGWGSNTEAFF
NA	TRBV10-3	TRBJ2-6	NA	TGTGCCATCAGTGAGCCCCTAAGGGCCAACGTCCTGACTTTC	CAISEPLRANVLTF
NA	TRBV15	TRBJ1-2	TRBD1	TGTGCCACCAGCAGAATAGGACCACAGGGGAACTATGGCTACACCTTC	CATSRIGPQGNYGYTF
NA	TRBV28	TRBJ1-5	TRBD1	TGTGCCAGCAACGCCGGGACAGCAGGCAATCAGCCCCAGCATTTT	CASNAGTAGNQPQHF
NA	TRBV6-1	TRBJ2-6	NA	TGTGCCAGCAGACCCAAGAGCTCTGGGGCCAACGTCCTGACTTTC	CASRPKSSGANVLTF
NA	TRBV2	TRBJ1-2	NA	TGTGCCAGCAGTATGGACATTTTCCGCTACACCTTC	CASSMDIFRYTF
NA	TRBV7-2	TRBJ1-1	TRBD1	TGTGCCAGCAGCATACAAACAGGGGCGGCTGAAGCTTTCTTT	CASSIQTGAAEAFF
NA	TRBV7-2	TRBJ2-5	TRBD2	TGTGCCAGCAGCTTAGATAGCGGGGGAGTTCAAGAGACCCAGTACTTC	CASSLDSGGVQETQYF
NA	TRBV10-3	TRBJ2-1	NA	TGTGCCATCAGTGATGGGAAACCTGAGCAGTTCTTC	CAISDGKPEQFF
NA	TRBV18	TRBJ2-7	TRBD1	TGTGCCAGCTCGCGGGGACAGGGACCCTACGAGCAGTACTTC	CASSRGQGPYEQYF
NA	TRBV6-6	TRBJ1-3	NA	TGTGCCAGCAGTTACTCGGGGCAAGCTAACACCATATATTTT	CASSYSGQANTIYF
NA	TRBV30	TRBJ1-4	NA	TGTGCCTGGAGTGTAGGTACAAATGAAAAACTGTTTTTT	CAWSVGTNEKLFF
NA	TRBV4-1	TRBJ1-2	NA	TGCGCCAGCAGCCAGGCCGGGACACCCAACTATGGCTACACCTTC	CASSQAGTPNYGYTF
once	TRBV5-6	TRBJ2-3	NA	TGTGCCAGCAGCAGGGGGGGGCCGGCAGATACGCAGTATTTT	CASSRGGPADTQYF
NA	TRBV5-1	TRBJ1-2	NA	TGCGCCAGCAGCTTGGAGGCAGGGAATGGTGGCTACACCTTC	CASSLEAGNGGYTF
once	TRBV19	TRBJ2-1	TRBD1	TGTGCCAGTAGTATTCTTCGGGGACAGGGGAGCAAGGGTGAGCAGTTCTTC	CASSILRGQGSKGEQFF
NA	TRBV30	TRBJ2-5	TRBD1	TGTGCCTGGTCCCGGGACAGGGGAGTTGGAGAGACCCAGTACTTC	CAWSRDRGVGETQYF
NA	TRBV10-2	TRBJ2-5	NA	TGCGCCAGCAGGGAGACGGAAACCCTCCTCCGTAAACAAGAGACCCAGTACTTC	CASRETETLLRKQETQYF
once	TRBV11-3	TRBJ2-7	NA	TGTGCCAGCAGCTTAGATGGGACTGAACGTTCCGAGCAGTACTTC	CASSLDGTERSEQYF
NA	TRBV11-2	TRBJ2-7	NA	TGTGCCAGCAGCTTAGGTGGCCGCTCCTACGAGCAGTACTTC	CASSLGGRSYEQYF
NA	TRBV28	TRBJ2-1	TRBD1	TGTGCCAGCAGAACGGGACAGATAAGGTCGGAGCAGTTCTTC	CASRTGQIRSEQFF
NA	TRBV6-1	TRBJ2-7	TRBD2	TGTGCCAGCAGTGAAGCGGGAGGGAATCCCTACGAGCAGTACTTC	CASSEAGGNPYEQYF
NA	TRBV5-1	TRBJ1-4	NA	TGCGCCAGCGGTCCGGCCGGACAGTTTAATGAAAAACTGTTTTTT	CASGPAGQFNEKLFF
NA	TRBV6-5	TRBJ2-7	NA	TGTGCCAGCAGTTACTCGAGGGCAGGGTATGAGCAGTACTTC	CASSYSRAGYEQYF
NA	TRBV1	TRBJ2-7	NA	TGCACCAGCAGCCAAGCGGTTCTAGCGGGTCTCTGCGAGCAGTACTTC	CTSSQAVLAGLCEQYF
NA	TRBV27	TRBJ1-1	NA	TGTGCCAGCAGTACGACCACCGGGAGCAACACTGAAGCTTTCTTT	CASSTTTGSNTEAFF
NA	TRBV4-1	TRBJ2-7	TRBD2	TGCGCCAGCAGCCCGCTATTCCCGACTAGCGGGAGTTACGAGCAGTACTTC	CASSPLFPTSGSYEQYF
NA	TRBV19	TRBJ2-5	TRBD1	TGTGCCAGTAGTCCTGGACAGGCGCCGCAAGAGACCCAGTACTTC	CASSPGQAPQETQYF
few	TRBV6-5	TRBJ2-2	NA	TGTGCCAGCAGTTACTACACCGGGGAGCTGTTTTTT	CASSYYTGELFF
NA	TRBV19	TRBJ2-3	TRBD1	TGTGCCAGTTCCGACTCCGGGACAGGCCCCGTGGGTGCGCAGTATTTT	CASSDSGTGPVGAQYF
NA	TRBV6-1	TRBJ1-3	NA	TGTGCCAGCAGTGAAACGCCCGGGTCATCAGGAAACACCATATATTTT	CASSETPGSSGNTIYF
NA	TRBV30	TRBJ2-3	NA	TGTGCCTGGAGTGTCAAGGGGTCAGATACGCAGTATTTT	CAWSVKGSDTQYF